This T cell receptor (beta chain) appears in the sequencing data of a study of cytomegalovirus exposure and HLA in healthy donors. Across the study: For the approximately 360 genotyped donors, 65% to 90% fell within the Caucasian-associated ancestry cluster.

It was with 60 Vbeta and 13 Jbeta primers that the PCR ran. Measured with immunoSEQ multiplex PCR; TCRdb has only the in-frame clones, and not every one. The sample lists 100,000 to 150,000 clones; roughly 75% were seen once. CDR3 length equals 14 residues. J lost 3 bases, V lost 5 bases, and 3 bases had no gene match. Germline-derived CDR1 and CDR2 are SGHVS and FQNEAQ. In regard to this clone: Its antigen is currently unknown.

The study, taken as a whole, reports: Cytomegalovirus status was reportedly diagnosed by the classifier with high sensitivity and specificity. TCR beta chains associated with HLA were, in a later analysis, more clonally expanded than equally common others. Among the sequence variants, a highly shared cluster was likely an artifact of sequencing.

The V call is TRBV7-8, the J call TRBJ2-7; TRBD2 agrees at 11 bases. Material for sequencing was PBMCs. The sequence was collected from a woman in her forties or fifties in good health and CMV-seronegative. Here the CDR3 DNA reads TGTGCCAGCAGCGTGGGACTAGCGGACTACGAGCAGTACTTC. Residues: CASSVGLADYEQYF.